What follows are 19 T cell receptor beta chains derived from one specimen sequenced in a study of cytomegalovirus exposure and HLA in healthy donors. The PCR contained 60 Vbeta and 13 Jbeta primers. Using immunoSEQ multiplex PCR, the repertoire was profiled, and TCRdb retains in-frame clones only, with some absent. The profile shows about 170,000 clones, 82% of them singletons. Sample: PBMCs. These TCRs come from a girl under 10 years old in good health and CMV-seropositive.

The J gene is TRBJ2-7, the V gene TRBV2, with D perhaps matching TRBD2 (6 bases). The CDR3 consists of 13 residues. Trimming took off 6 bases at V and 0 bases at J, with 9 bases between the two ends. The germline V gene has CDR1 SNHLY and CDR2 FYNNEI. In nucleotides, the CDR3 is TGTGCCAGCAGGCGGGGTGTCTCCTACGAGCAGTACTTC. Its protein is CASRRGVSYEQYF.

The V call is TRBV25-1, the J call TRBJ1-1; 7 bases agree with TRBD1. Losses at the gene ends were 5 bases for V and 4 bases for J; bases not matched to a gene: 4. Germline-derived CDR1 and CDR2 are MGHDK and SYGVNS. The CDR3 covers 13 residues. This chain's CDR3 is CASSKAGGTEAFF. The CDR3 nucleotides are TGTGCCAGCAGTAAGGCAGGGGGCACTGAAGCTTTCTTT.

V gene TRBV5-1 combines with J gene TRBJ2-5; 15 nucleotides line up with TRBD2. The V gene end was trimmed by 2 bases and the J gene end by 2 bases; junction bases not matched to a gene: 1. Germline CDR1 is SGHRS and CDR2 is YFSETQ. The CDR3 has 16 residues. CDR3: CASSFGTSGGQETQYF. Here the CDR3 DNA reads TGCGCCAGCAGCTTTGGGACTAGCGGGGGGCAAGAGACCCAGTACTTC.

The V gene is TRBV18, the J gene TRBJ2-7, with TRBD2 identical over 9 bases. CDR1 and CDR2 from the germline V gene are KGHSH and LQKENI. The length of the CDR3 is 15 residues. The trim removed 6 bases at V and 1 base at J, leaving 7 bases unmatched. The CDR3 bases are TGTGCCAGCTCCCCGACTAGCGGTACTTCCTACGAGCAGTACTTC. Translating it yields CASSPTSGTSYEQYF.

This chain joins TRBV5-5 and TRBJ1-5; D not resolved. The CDR3 runs to 14 residues. The V and J ends lost 0 bases and 8 bases respectively, with 12 bases between them. CDR1 and CDR2 from the germline V gene are SGHKS and YYEKEE (reference sequence). The CDR3 sequence is CASSLVSVTEPQHF. The CDR3 nucleotides are TGTGCCAGCAGCTTGGTGTCCGTTACGGAGCCCCAGCATTTT.

This chain connects TRBV28 to TRBJ1-1; 7 nucleotides match TRBD1. Trimming cost V 7 bases and J 0 bases; bases outside gene matches: 5. In germline, CDR1 is MDHEN, CDR2 SYDVKM. The CDR3 contains 14 residues. The CDR3 protein is CASIMGQMNTEAFF. In DNA form, the CDR3 reads TGTGCCAGCATCATGGGACAGATGAACACTGAAGCTTTCTTT. The whole variable domain, remainder taken from reference TRBV28 and TRBJ1-1, is DVKVTQSSRYLVKRTGEKVFLECVQDMDHENMFWYRQDPGLGLRLIYFSYDVKMKEKGDIPEGYSVSREKKERFSLILESASTNQTSMYLCASIMGQMNTEAFFGQGTRLTVV.

This chain links TRBV29-1 with TRBJ2-4; 7 bases map to TRBD1. The CDR3 consists of 14 residues. Germline CDR1 SQVTM, CDR2 ANQGSEA. After removal of 2 bases from V and 5 bases from J, the junction contained 6 bases not matched to a gene. The CDR3: CSVELRGPENIQYF. The CDR3 DNA sequence: TGCAGCGTTGAACTTAGGGGGCCGGAAAACATTCAGTACTTC.

The rearrangement joins TRBV6-1 to TRBJ2-7; TRBD1 agrees at 12 bases. The CDR3 runs to 13 residues. Germline CDR1 is MNHNS and CDR2 is SASEGT. V was clipped by 9 bases and J by 6 bases; unmatched bases: 6. CDR3 DNA sequence: TGTGCCAGTACTAGGGACAGGGGGCGCGAGCAGTACTTC. It translates to CASTRDRGREQYF.

The rearrangement links TRBV7-8 to TRBJ2-4, with 12 nucleotides matching TRBD2. The CDR3 is 14 residues long. V shed 4 bases and J 7 bases; nucleotides not matched to a gene: 2. Germline CDR1 and CDR2: SGHVS and FQNEAQ. This chain's CDR3 is CASSYLAGGNIQYF. The DNA of the CDR3 is TGTGCCAGCAGCTACCTAGCGGGAGGGAACATTCAGTACTTC.

This chain connects TRBV5-1 to TRBJ2-3; tentative D call: TRBD2 (5 bases). This CDR3 comprises 11 residues. Germline V gene data show CDR1 as SGHRS and CDR2 as YFSETQ. V was trimmed by 6 bases and J by 10 bases, leaving 12 bases between them. The CDR3 here is CASKTRGPQYF. As DNA, the CDR3 is TGCGCCAGCAAAACACGGGGTCCGCAGTATTTT.

Notes on this clone: The same CDR3 can be traced to other DNA sequences in this sample. The genes are TRBV4-1 and TRBJ2-2; TRBD2 matches 7 bases. Germline values: CDR1 MGHRA, CDR2 YSYEKL. The CDR3 spans 14 residues. V shed 3 bases, J shed 5 bases, and the junction held 3 bases outside the gene matches. The CDR3: CASSQAGDTGELFF. In DNA, the CDR3 is TGCGCCAGCAGCCAGGCGGGAGATACCGGGGAGCTGTTTTTT.

The chain has TRBV5-1 and TRBJ2-3; the match to TRBD1 covers 9 bases. The CDR3 has 14 residues. Germline trimming cut 7 bases from V and 5 bases from J; bases unmatched to any gene: 8. Germline assignment: CDR1 SGHRS and CDR2 YFSETQ. The CDR3 loop is CASGLTGGRDTQYF. The CDR3, as DNA: TGCGCCAGCGGGTTAACAGGGGGCAGAGATACGCAGTATTTT.

The chain is built from TRBV5-8 and TRBJ1-4; 7 nucleotides line up with TRBD1. J lost 5 bases, V lost 0 bases, and 7 bases had no gene match. The CDR3 sequence is 16 residues long. Germline CDR1 reads SGHTS; CDR2 reads YDEGEE. The CDR3 is CASSLAARTGNEKLFF. DNA of the CDR3: TGTGCCAGCAGCTTGGCCGCAAGGACAGGCAATGAAAAACTGTTTTTT.

This clone was seen only a few times. The rearrangement links TRBV10-2 to TRBJ1-1; D might be TRBD1 (5 bases). V lost 4 bases, J lost 1 base, and 7 bases lay in between. Per the germline V gene, CDR1 is WSHSY and CDR2 is SAAADI. The CDR3 totals 13 residues. The chain's CDR3 is CASSVTGNTEAFF. Written as DNA, the CDR3 is TGCGCCAGCAGTGTAACAGGGAACACTGAAGCTTTCTTT.

The CDR3 DNA follows: TGTGCCAGCAGTGAAGGAGAGAGGACTGAAGCTTTCTTT. Translated: CASSEGERTEAFF. V gene TRBV2 combines with J gene TRBJ1-1; the D is unclear. The CDR3 has 13 amino acids. The ends were cut back, 1 base at V and 5 bases at J, with 8 bases in the middle. CDR1 is SNHLY, CDR2 FYNNEI, per germline.

V usage is TRBV21-1 and J usage is TRBJ2-1; the tabulated D call, TRBD2, remains unverified against the DNA. TRBV21-1 is annotated as a pseudogene. This CDR3 is built from 20 residues. The CDR3 nucleotides read TGTGCCAGCAGCAAAGTCCGTGATACTAGCGGGAGGGCCGAGTACAATGAGCAGTTCTTC. Translation gives CASSKVRDTSGRAEYNEQFF.

This clone was observed a handful of times. The CDR3 loop is CAWSRDRGLEQYF. The CDR3 region has the DNA TGTGCCTGGAGTAGGGACAGGGGGCTCGAGCAGTACTTC. The J gene is TRBJ2-7, the V gene TRBV30, with TRBD1 matching over 12 bases. From germline, CDR1 is GTSNPN and CDR2 SVGIG (reference sequence). After removal of 2 bases from V and 6 bases from J, the junction contained 2 bases not matched to a gene. CDR3 length equals 13 residues.

In this sample, this clone turned up a few times. The chain joins TRBV6-6 to TRBJ2-3; 9 bases map to TRBD2. Trimming at V came to 7 bases and at J to 4 bases, leaving 3 bases not matched to a gene. This CDR3 spans 13 amino acids. The germline V gene encodes CDR1 MNHNY and CDR2 SVGAGI (reference sequence). CDR3: CASIAGEADTQYF. The CDR3, as DNA: TGTGCCAGCATAGCGGGAGAGGCAGATACGCAGTATTTT.

The rearrangement links TRBV28 to TRBJ2-5; weak D call: TRBD2 (5 bases). The CDR3 is 14 residues long. Trimming took 5 bases from V and 1 from J, leaving 11 bases between them. Germline loops: CDR1 MDHEN, CDR2 SYDVKM. The CDR3 protein is CASSPYRGQETQYF. CDR3 coding DNA: TGTGCCAGCAGTCCCTACCGGGGCCAAGAGACCCAGTACTTC.